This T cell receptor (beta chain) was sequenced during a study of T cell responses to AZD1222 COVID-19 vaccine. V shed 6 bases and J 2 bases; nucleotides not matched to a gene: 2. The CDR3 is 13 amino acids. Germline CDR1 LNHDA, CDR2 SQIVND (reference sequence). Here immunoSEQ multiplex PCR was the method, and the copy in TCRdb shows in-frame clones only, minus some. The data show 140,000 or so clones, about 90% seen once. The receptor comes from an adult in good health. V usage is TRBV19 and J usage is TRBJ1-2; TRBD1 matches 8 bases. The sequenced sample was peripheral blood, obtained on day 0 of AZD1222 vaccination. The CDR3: CASRTGVNYGYTF. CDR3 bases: TGTGCCAGTAGGACAGGGGTGAACTATGGCTACACCTTC.